Included here is one T cell receptor (beta chain) sequence, with context. The data belong to a study of blood T cell repertoires in COVID-19. Study at large: Samples representing acute and convalescent COVID-19 were sourced from the United States, Italy and Spain. The analysed material was cDNA or gDNA that came from T cells, B-cell-depleted T cells, or PBMCs.

As originally analysed: Reference gene primers were amplified, and this amplification served to estimate nucleated cell counts. Assay used: immunoSEQ multiplex PCR; TCRdb lists only in-frame clones, some missing. That table is the source of V, J and clone size, and D and trimming were worked out from the DNA. The data show about 75,000 clones, more than 65% seen once. V dropped 6 bases and J dropped 9 bases, with 21 bases sitting between them. Germline-derived CDR1 and CDR2 are SGHTA and FQGNSA. CDR3 length: 16 amino acids. The chain links TRBV7-2 to TRBJ1-6; D unclear. Material: peripheral blood. This receptor was identified in a woman between 50 and 59 years old with acute or convalescent COVID-19. The CDR3: CASRGSANSAFSPLHF. The DNA for the CDR3 is TGTGCCAGCAGGGGATCGGCTAATAGCGCTTTTTCACCCCTCCACTTT. The variable domain in full, completed from reference TRBV7-2 and TRBJ1-6, reads GAGVSQSPSNKVTEKGKDVELRCDPISGHTALYWYRQSLGQGLEFLIYFQGNSAPDKSGLPSDRFSAERTGGSVSTLTIQRTQQEDSAVYLCASRGSANSAFSPLHFGNGTRLTVT.